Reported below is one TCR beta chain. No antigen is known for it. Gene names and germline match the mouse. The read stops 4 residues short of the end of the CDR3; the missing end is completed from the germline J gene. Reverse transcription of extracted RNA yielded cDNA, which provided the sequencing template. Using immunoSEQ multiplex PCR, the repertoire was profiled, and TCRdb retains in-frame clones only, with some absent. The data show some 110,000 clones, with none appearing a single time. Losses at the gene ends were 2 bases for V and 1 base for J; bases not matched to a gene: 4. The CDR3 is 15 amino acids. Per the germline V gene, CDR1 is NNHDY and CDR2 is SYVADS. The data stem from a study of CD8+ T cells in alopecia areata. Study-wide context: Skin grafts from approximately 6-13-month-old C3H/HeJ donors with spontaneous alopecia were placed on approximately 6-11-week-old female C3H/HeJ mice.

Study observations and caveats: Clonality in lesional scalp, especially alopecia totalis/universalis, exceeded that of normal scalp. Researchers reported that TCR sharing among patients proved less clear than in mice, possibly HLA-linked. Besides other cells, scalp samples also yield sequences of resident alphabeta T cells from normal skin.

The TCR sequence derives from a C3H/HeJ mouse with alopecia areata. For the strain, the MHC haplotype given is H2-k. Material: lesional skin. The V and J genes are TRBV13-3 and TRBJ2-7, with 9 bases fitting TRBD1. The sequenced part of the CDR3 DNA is TGTGCCAGCAGTGAATTTGGGACAGGGTCCTAT. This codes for CASSEFGTGSY. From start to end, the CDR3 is CASSEFGTGSYEQYF.